This T cell receptor beta chain was found in a study of T cell repertoires in cytomegalovirus infection. Looking at the study overall: Based on public TCR beta signatures, there were indications of CMV infection and of a matching HLA type. Study findings and constraints: The cumulative frequency of public TCR beta families identified carriers of CMV plus the relevant HLA.

On this clonotype itself: Its matching antigen is unknown.

Via MiXCR, TCRdb re-called the reads, giving one row per CDR3 protein. The sample contains about 71,000 distinct CDR3 sequences, around 20% of which appear only once. The germline V gene encodes CDR1 SGHAT and CDR2 FQNNGV. The V and J ends lost 2 bases and 7 bases respectively, with 9 bases between them. This CDR3 has 12 amino acids. This clonotype was obtained from a human donor in good health (CMV status not recorded). Some clones in this sample may be carry-over from other donors' samples. This chain joins TRBV11-2 and TRBJ2-7, with D possibly TRBD1 on 6 matching bases. The starting material was CD8+ T cells from cultured PBMCs, obtained from culture after CMV antigen stimulation. As DNA, the CDR3 is TGTGCCAGCAGCTTAAGGGGGTCTGAGCAGTACTTC. The encoded protein is CASSLRGSEQYF. The full variable domain, with the rest looked up from reference TRBV11-2 and TRBJ2-7, is EAGVAQSPRYKIIEKRQSVAFWCNPISGHATLYWYQQILGQGPKLLIQFQNNGVVDDSQLPKDRFSAERLKGVDSTLKIQPAKLEDSAVYLCASSLRGSEQYFGPGTRLTVT.